These T cell receptor beta chains were read from a single sample in a study of Ad26.COV2.S vaccination and SARS-CoV-2 variants. The method was immunoSEQ multiplex PCR; TCRdb's version includes in-frame clones alone and lacks a portion of them. The table has 440,000 or so clones, roughly 91% seen once; the top ten hold around 4.2%. The material was peripheral blood, obtained in a trial of Ad26.COV2.S vaccine versus placebo. Source of these receptors: a person between 18 and 65 years old who received the Ad26.COV2.S COVID-19 vaccine or a placebo. Both conserved end residues are part of each CDR3. The order of the fields is J gene, V gene, D gene, clone size, CDR3 protein, CDR3 DNA. D genes are given only for firm matches. A row's size may be missing; if present it is once, few, many or a size class.

J: TRBJ2-7
V: TRBV10-3
D: NA
size: NA
CDR3: CAIRDTYEQYF
DNA: TGTGCCATCAGGGACACGTACGAGCAGTACTTC

J: TRBJ1-3
V: TRBV19
D: NA
size: NA
CDR3: CASSIRVGNTIYF
DNA: TGTGCCAGTAGTATCCGGGTAGGAAACACCATATATTTT

J: TRBJ2-7
V: TRBV7-2
D: NA
size: NA
CDR3: CASSLLISPYEQYF
DNA: TGTGCCAGCAGCTTACTGATCAGCCCCTACGAGCAGTACTTC

J: TRBJ2-7
V: TRBV5-4
D: TRBD1
size: NA
CDR3: CASSYTGTGRYEQYF
DNA: TGTGCCAGCAGCTACACGGGGACAGGGAGGTACGAGCAGTACTTC

J: TRBJ2-3
V: TRBV7-9
D: TRBD2
size: once
CDR3: CASSLGGSASGGQYF
DNA: TGTGCCAGCAGCTTAGGGGGATCGGCCAGCGGGGGCCAGTATTTT

J: TRBJ2-2
V: TRBV28
D: TRBD2
size: NA
CDR3: CASRGGSGNTGELFF
DNA: TGTGCCAGCAGGGGGGGGAGCGGGAACACCGGGGAGCTGTTTTTT

J: TRBJ2-1
V: TRBV9
D: NA
size: once
CDR3: CASSGRVERAANEQFF
DNA: TGTGCCAGCAGCGGGAGGGTTGAGAGGGCCGCCAATGAGCAGTTCTTC

J: TRBJ1-6
V: TRBV11-1
D: NA
size: NA
CDR3: CASSKDPGYNSPLHF
DNA: TGTGCCAGCAGCAAGGACCCTGGCTATAATTCACCCCTCCACTTT

J: TRBJ2-3
V: TRBV5-1
D: NA
size: NA
CDR3: CASSLPTDTQYF
DNA: TGCGCCAGCAGCTTGCCGACAGATACGCAGTATTTT

J: TRBJ2-3
V: TRBV5-8
D: TRBD2
size: NA
CDR3: CASSPAGRTSGRGTQYF
DNA: TGTGCCAGCAGCCCCGCTGGGAGAACTAGCGGGAGAGGCACGCAGTATTTT

J: TRBJ2-7
V: TRBV27
D: TRBD2
size: NA
CDR3: CASSPRERDEQYF
DNA: TGTGCCAGCAGTCCGCGGGAGCGAGACGAGCAGTACTTC

J: TRBJ2-1
V: TRBV11-2
D: NA
size: NA
CDR3: CASSPPDLWQFF
DNA: TGTGCCAGCAGCCCCCCCGACTTATGGCAGTTCTTC

J: TRBJ2-7
V: TRBV4-1
D: NA
size: NA
CDR3: CASSQEQARSYEQYF
DNA: TGCGCCAGCAGCCAAGAACAGGCCCGCTCCTACGAGCAGTACTTC

J: TRBJ2-7
V: TRBV29-1
D: NA
size: NA
CDR3: CSVGPQQGSYEQYF
DNA: TGCAGCGTTGGCCCTCAACAGGGTTCCTACGAGCAGTACTTC

J: TRBJ1-5
V: TRBV11-3
D: NA
size: NA
CDR3: CARSTQPQHF
DNA: TGTGCCCGCTCTACGCAACCCCAGCATTTT

J: TRBJ2-7
V: TRBV7-9
D: TRBD1
size: NA
CDR3: CASSLSGVGTGRYEQYF
DNA: TGTGCCAGCAGCTTGAGTGGGGTGGGGACAGGGCGCTACGAGCAGTACTTC

J: TRBJ2-5
V: TRBV28
D: TRBD2
size: NA
CDR3: CASSLLGGLAGGETQYF
DNA: TGTGCCAGCAGTTTATTAGGGGGACTAGCGGGAGGAGAGACCCAGTACTTC

J: TRBJ2-3
V: TRBV27
D: TRBD1
size: NA
CDR3: CASSDRGRGDTQYF
DNA: TGTGCCAGCAGTGACAGGGGGCGTGGAGATACGCAGTATTTT

J: TRBJ1-4
V: TRBV7-8
D: NA
size: NA
CDR3: CASSLWPLGEKLFF
DNA: TGTGCCAGCAGCTTATGGCCCCTCGGCGAAAAACTGTTTTTT

J: TRBJ2-4
V: TRBV6-2/TRBV6-3
D: NA
size: NA
CDR3: CASSYSTGEAAKNIQYF
DNA: TGTGCCAGCAGTTATTCAACCGGGGAGGCGGCCAAAAACATTCAGTACTTC

J: TRBJ2-2
V: TRBV2
D: NA
size: NA
CDR3: CASRDLNTGELFF
DNA: TGTGCCAGCAGAGACTTGAACACCGGGGAGCTGTTTTTT

J: TRBJ2-5
V: TRBV7-8
D: TRBD2
size: NA
CDR3: CASSLELAGAQETQYF
DNA: TGTGCCAGCAGCTTAGAGCTAGCGGGAGCCCAAGAGACCCAGTACTTC

J: TRBJ2-5
V: TRBV5-1
D: NA
size: NA
CDR3: CASSLDGNTQAQYF
DNA: TGCGCCAGCAGCTTGGACGGGAACACTCAGGCCCAGTACTTC

J: TRBJ1-4
V: TRBV28
D: NA
size: once
CDR3: CASSPFGATNEKLFF
DNA: TGTGCCAGCAGTCCCTTTGGGGCAACTAATGAAAAACTGTTTTTT

J: TRBJ1-3
V: TRBV28
D: TRBD1
size: NA
CDR3: CASLDRNSGNTIYF
DNA: TGTGCCAGCTTGGACAGGAACTCTGGAAACACCATATATTTT

J: TRBJ2-7
V: TRBV10-1
D: NA
size: NA
CDR3: CASSEPPIGQGTSYEQYF
DNA: TGCGCCAGCAGTGAGCCACCTATTGGGCAGGGGACATCCTACGAGCAGTACTTC

J: TRBJ2-5
V: TRBV11-2
D: NA
size: NA
CDR3: CASRPTGNQETQYF
DNA: TGTGCCAGCAGGCCCACAGGGAATCAAGAGACCCAGTACTTC

J: TRBJ2-7
V: TRBV13
D: NA
size: NA
CDR3: CASSLGDGYEQYF
DNA: TGTGCCAGCAGCTTAGGGGACGGCTACGAGCAGTACTTC

J: TRBJ2-3
V: TRBV4-1
D: TRBD2
size: NA
CDR3: CASSQRALAGDTDTQYF
DNA: TGCGCCAGCAGCCAAAGGGCACTAGCGGGGGACACAGATACGCAGTATTTT

J: TRBJ2-1
V: TRBV25-1
D: NA
size: NA
CDR3: CASSEFLNEQFF
DNA: TGTGCCAGCAGTGAATTCCTCAATGAGCAGTTCTTC

J: TRBJ2-1
V: TRBV7-2
D: NA
size: NA
CDR3: CASSINRGTNEQFF
DNA: TGTGCCAGCAGTATCAACCGGGGCACCAATGAGCAGTTCTTC

J: TRBJ2-1
V: TRBV7-3
D: TRBD2
size: NA
CDR3: CASSLTSGVRNEQFF
DNA: TGTGCCAGCAGCCTGACTAGCGGGGTGCGGAATGAGCAGTTCTTC

J: TRBJ2-5
V: TRBV5-1
D: NA
size: NA
CDR3: CASSLDRPRETQYF
DNA: TGCGCCAGCAGCTTAGACAGGCCGCGAGAGACCCAGTACTTC

J: TRBJ1-3
V: TRBV29-1
D: NA
size: NA
CDR3: CSVITGFGSGNTIYF
DNA: TGCAGCGTCATAACAGGGTTTGGTTCTGGAAACACCATATATTTT

J: TRBJ2-3
V: TRBV7-2
D: NA
size: NA
CDR3: CASSLAPADTQYF
DNA: TGTGCCAGCAGCTTAGCGCCTGCAGATACGCAGTATTTT